The 27 T cell receptor beta chains listed next were all sequenced from one sample in a study of beta chain features in type 1 diabetes. Study-wide findings and caveats: When Type 1 diabetes patients were examined, their TCRB CDR3s proved moderately but significantly shorter in all four CD4+ subsets.

The antigens for these receptors are not known. Expressed TCRB transcripts were sequenced, since all the RNA that had been isolated was reverse transcribed. Sequenced by immunoSEQ multiplex PCR; TCRdb stores in-frame clones only, minus some. The table lists hundreds of thousands of clones, about an eighth of them singletons. Sequenced material: naive CD4+ T cells from blood. These receptors were collected from a man aged 18 to 29 with type 1 diabetes.

The chain employs TRBV7-9 and TRBJ2-7, with no clear D. The CDR3 spans 13 residues. The V gene lost 5 bases and the J gene lost 5 bases, with 13 bases spanning the gap. Germline V lookup: CDR1 SEHNR, CDR2 FQNEAQ (reference sequence). CDR3 region: CASSDRAINEQYF. DNA for the CDR3: TGTGCCAGCAGCGACCGGGCCATCAACGAGCAGTACTTC.

A few counts support this clone. The V gene is TRBV19, the J gene TRBJ1-5, with 8 positions matching TRBD1. V was clipped by 6 bases and J by 1 base; unmatched bases: 5. The length of the CDR3 is 15 residues. The V gene's germline CDR1 is LNHDA and CDR2 SQIVND (reference sequence). The CDR3 protein is CASSTRDRSNQPQHF. As DNA, the CDR3 is TGTGCCAGTAGCACCCGGGACAGGAGCAATCAGCCCCAGCATTTT.

The V and J genes are TRBV6-6 and TRBJ2-7; D is uncertain. The CDR3 covers 15 residues. Per the germline V gene, CDR1 is MNHNY and CDR2 is SVGAGI (reference sequence). V gave up 2 bases and J gave up 0 bases, with 11 bases separating them. CDR3 protein: CASSYVAVHSYEQYF. CDR3 sequence (DNA): TGTGCCAGCAGTTACGTGGCAGTCCACTCCTACGAGCAGTACTTC.

The genes are TRBV14 and TRBJ2-1; either TRBD1 or TRBD2 may supply D (6 bases each). CDR3 length equals 16 residues. The V end was cut by 4 bases, the J end by 0 bases, with 13 bases between. Germline CDR1 reads SGHDN; CDR2 reads FVKESK. CDR3 protein: CASSPQGRGSYNEQFF. As DNA, the CDR3 is TGTGCCAGCAGCCCCCAGGGGCGGGGCTCCTACAATGAGCAGTTCTTC. Filled out from reference TRBV14 and TRBJ2-1, the complete variable domain reads EAGVTQFPSHSVIEKGQTVTLRCDPISGHDNLYWYRRVMGKEIKFLLHFVKESKQDESGMPNNRFLAERTGGTYSTLKVQPAELEDSGVYFCASSPQGRGSYNEQFFGPGTRLTVL.

This clone was observed a few times. V is TRBV30 and J is TRBJ1-5; no clear D gene. The CDR3 is 15 residues long. V lost 0 bases, J lost 6 bases, and 15 bases lay in between. Germline lookup yields CDR1 GTSNPN and CDR2 SVGIG (reference sequence). The CDR3 DNA sequence: TGTGCCTGGAGTGTGTTTGCAGCGGGAGGTCAGCCCCAGCATTTT. It translates to CAWSVFAAGGQPQHF.

The chain recombines TRBV7-2 with TRBJ1-3; D call uncertain. In germline, CDR1 is SGHTA, CDR2 FQGNSA. Trimming pared 11 bases from V and 0 bases from J, leaving 11 bases between. The CDR3 length is 13 residues. As DNA, the CDR3 is TGTGCCTGGTCCCTGATCTCTGGAAACACCATATATTTT. Translating gives CAWSLISGNTIYF.

The J gene is TRBJ1-4, the V gene TRBV15; D perhaps matches TRBD1 (6 bases). With 2 bases removed from V and 6 bases from J, the gap between germline ends came to 13 bases. The CDR3 contains 15 residues. Germline assignment: CDR1 LNHNV and CDR2 YYDKDF (reference sequence). CDR3 DNA sequence: TGTGCCACCAGCAGATGGGGGCTCTTCGATGAAAAACTGTTTTTT. Amino acid sequence: CATSRWGLFDEKLFF.

The CDR3 region is CASKSGELFF. CDR3 DNA: TGTGCCAGTAAGAGCGGGGAGCTGTTTTTT. The chain recombines TRBV19 with TRBJ2-2, with D unclear. Looked up from germline, CDR1 is LNHDA and CDR2 is SQIVND (reference sequence). Trimming shortened V by 7 bases and J by 7 bases, and 4 bases separated the two germline ends. The length of the CDR3 is 10 residues.

The genes are TRBV5-1 and TRBJ2-5, with a possible D match to TRBD1 (7 bases). CDR3 length: 13 amino acids. V shed 4 bases and J shed 2 bases, with 9 bases lying between them. Germline lookup yields CDR1 SGHRS and CDR2 YFSETQ. In DNA form, the CDR3 reads TGCGCCAGCAGCGCGGGACAGCAAGAGACCCAGTACTTC. Translation gives CASSAGQQETQYF.

The chain is built from TRBV5-4 and TRBJ2-3, with D hard to call. V lost 4 bases and J lost 0, with 9 bases in between. Germline V gives CDR1 SGHNT, CDR2 YYREEE (reference sequence). The CDR3 is 14 residues long. The CDR3 loop is CASSPYTSTDTQYF. Here the CDR3 DNA reads TGTGCCAGCAGCCCCTATACCAGCACAGATACGCAGTATTTT. Full variable domain (missing parts from reference TRBV5-4 and TRBJ2-3): ETGVTQSPTHLIKTRGQQVTLRCSSQSGHNTVSWYQQALGQGPQFIFQYYREEENGRGNFPPRFSGLQFPNYSSELNVNALELDDSALYLCASSPYTSTDTQYFGPGTRLTVL.

This clone was found once. This sequence joins TRBV6-5 and TRBJ2-1; 15 bases fit TRBD2. The germline V gene has CDR1 MNHEY and CDR2 SVGAGI. Trimming took 4 bases from V and 10 from J; bases not matched to a gene: 5. CDR3 length equals 15 residues. CDR3 region: CASSFTGLAGGEQFF. The CDR3 DNA sequence: TGTGCCAGCAGTTTCACGGGACTAGCGGGGGGAGAGCAGTTCTTC.

The V and J genes are TRBV29-1 and TRBJ1-1; no firm D call. Trimming cost V 7 bases and J 0 bases, with 6 bases left between them. This CDR3 region has 11 residues. Germline CDR1 and CDR2: SQVTM and ANQGSEA. CDR3 region: CSATVNTEAFF. The CDR3 bases are TGCAGCGCTACAGTGAACACTGAAGCTTTCTTT.

The sample holds a few counts of this clone. The V call is TRBV27, the J call TRBJ2-1; no definite D call. Germline V gives CDR1 MNHEY, CDR2 SMNVEV (reference sequence). V shed 4 bases and J shed 0 bases, with 13 bases lying between them. CDR3 length equals 16 residues. CDR3 sequence (DNA): TGTGCCAGCAGTTCCGCCTTGGAGAGCTCCTACAATGAGCAGTTCTTC. Residues: CASSSALESSYNEQFF.

The chain couples TRBV4-2 to TRBJ1-1, with D possibly TRBD1 on 5 matching bases. The CDR3 sequence is 19 residues long. V was clipped by 0 bases and J by 4 bases, with 24 bases between them. CDR1 and CDR2 (germline): LGHNA, YNFKEQ. This CDR3 reads CASSQDPRLGAYVATEAFF. The CDR3 DNA reads TGTGCCAGCAGCCAAGATCCTCGCCTCGGGGCATACGTTGCCACTGAAGCTTTCTTT.

This clone occurred a few times. This chain links TRBV19 with TRBJ1-1; D is possibly TRBD1 (5 bases). The V end was cut by 3 bases, the J end by 1 base, with 12 bases between. Germline V lookup: CDR1 LNHDA, CDR2 SQIVND (reference sequence). CDR3 length: 15 amino acids. The CDR3: CASSIGAGPNTEAFF. DNA for the CDR3: TGTGCCAGTAGTATCGGGGCAGGGCCGAACACTGAAGCTTTCTTT.

V usage is TRBV7-8 and J usage is TRBJ1-2; 9 bases line up with TRBD1. J lost 7 bases, V lost 3 bases, and 12 bases had no gene match. CDR3 length equals 16 residues. CDR1 is SGHVS and CDR2 is FQNEAQ in the germline V gene. The CDR3 bases are TGTGCCAGCAGCTTGAATAGTTGGACAGGGGTTGGTGGCTACACCTTC. It encodes CASSLNSWTGVGGYTF.

V is TRBV5-6 and J is TRBJ1-5, with 7 bases fitting TRBD1. J lost 7 bases, V lost 4 bases, and 14 bases had no gene match. Germline V lookup: CDR1 SGHDT, CDR2 YYEEEE. This CDR3 is built from 16 residues. The CDR3 DNA reads as TGTGCCAGCAGCGCTGGGAACAGGGGTGGATGGCAGCCCCAGCATTTT. Protein: CASSAGNRGGWQPQHF.

This chain joins TRBV10-2 and TRBJ2-7; D perhaps matches TRBD2 (5 bases). The CDR3 spans 14 residues. Germline lookup yields CDR1 WSHSY and CDR2 SAAADI. Trimming took 2 bases from V and 7 from J, leaving 15 bases between them. The chain's CDR3 is CASSEGPGMGEQYF. CDR3 bases: TGCGCCAGCAGTGAGGGCCCCGGGATGGGGGAGCAGTACTTC.

The rearrangement joins TRBV30 to TRBJ1-1; D not certain. CDR1 and CDR2 from the germline V gene are GTSNPN and SVGIG (reference sequence). This CDR3 spans 15 amino acids. V dropped 4 bases and J dropped 0 bases, with 15 bases sitting between them. Here the CDR3 DNA reads TGTGCCTGGACCAAACTCGTCCCCATGAACACTGAAGCTTTCTTT. It specifies CAWTKLVPMNTEAFF.

This clone was seen a handful of times. The V gene is TRBV5-6, the J gene TRBJ2-1; 8 bases agree with TRBD1. The CDR3 length is 14 residues. Germline V lookup: CDR1 SGHDT, CDR2 YYEEEE. J was trimmed by 7 bases and V by 5 bases; bases with no gene match: 8. CDR3 residues: CASSWDRPPNEQFF. The CDR3, as DNA: TGTGCCAGCAGTTGGGACAGGCCCCCAAATGAGCAGTTCTTC.

On this clone itself: This sample also contains other DNA sequences that code for the same CDR3. V is TRBV7-6 and J is TRBJ1-1; the D is unclear. This CDR3 spans 13 amino acids. Germline V gene data show CDR1 as SGHVS and CDR2 as FNYEAQ. V lost 2 bases and J 1 base, leaving 5 bases between the germline ends. CDR3 sequence reads: CASSLQENTEAFF. In DNA, the CDR3 is TGTGCCAGCAGCTTACAGGAGAACACTGAAGCTTTCTTT.

This clone was picked up a small number of times. This chain uses TRBV7-9 with TRBJ2-1; 7 bases match TRBD2. J was trimmed by 0 bases and V by 5 bases; bases with no gene match: 10. The CDR3 spans 17 residues. Germline values: CDR1 SEHNR, CDR2 FQNEAQ (reference sequence). The CDR3 DNA reads as TGTGCCAGCAGCCGATTCTGGAGCGGGGCCTCCTACAATGAGCAGTTCTTC. It specifies CASSRFWSGASYNEQFF.

This chain connects TRBV9 to TRBJ2-2; no definite D call. V was pared by 3 bases and J by 0 bases, with 12 bases between. CDR3 size: 16 residues. CDR1 and CDR2 (germline): SGDLS, YYNGEE. The CDR3 region is CASSAWTQANTGELFF. The CDR3 DNA reads as TGTGCCAGCAGCGCATGGACCCAAGCGAACACCGGGGAGCTGTTTTTT.

V is TRBV28 and J is TRBJ2-3; D is perhaps TRBD2 (5 bases). V was cut by 7 bases and J by 2 bases, with 19 bases left in between. The CDR3 runs 16 residues. From germline, CDR1 is MDHEN and CDR2 SYDVKM. CDR3 DNA: TGTGCCAGCAAACCTTTGGGGAGCGCCTTCACAGATACGCAGTATTTT. It is translated as CASKPLGSAFTDTQYF.

This clone has a handful of counts. This sequence joins TRBV13 and TRBJ2-5; TRBD2 is a possible D gene (6 bases). The CDR3 extends over 13 amino acids. The germline gives CDR1 PRHDT, CDR2 FYEKMQ (reference sequence). V was shortened by 5 bases and J by 5 bases, with 12 bases between the two germline ends. The CDR3 is CASSRSGGETQYF. The CDR3 bases are TGTGCCAGCAGCCGCTCCGGGGGTGAGACCCAGTACTTC.

This clone occurred many times. The gene calls are TRBV27 and TRBJ2-6; D gene ambiguous. CDR1 is MNHEY, CDR2 SMNVEV, per germline (reference sequence). Trimming cost V 7 bases and J 0 bases, with 7 bases left between them. The CDR3 totals 14 residues. CDR3 loop: CASTGISGANVLTF. The CDR3 nucleotides read TGTGCCAGCACTGGAATCTCTGGGGCCAACGTCCTGACTTTC.

V and J are TRBV18 and TRBJ1-1; tentatively, D is TRBD1 (6 bases). This CDR3 has 16 residues. Trimming shortened V by 3 bases and J by 0 bases, and 14 bases separated the two germline ends. Germline V gene lookup returns CDR1 KGHSH and CDR2 LQKENI. CDR3 bases: TGTGCCAGCTCACCGGTCTACAGGGAATTGAACACTGAAGCTTTCTTT. This gives the protein CASSPVYRELNTEAFF.